These 28 T cell receptor beta chains originate from one sample sequenced in a study of glioma-infiltrating T cells. TCR alpha and beta CDR3 regions were amplified from RNA using iRepertoire nested multiplex PCR. From the multiplex PCR reads, TCRdb called clonotypes with MiXCR, one entry per CDR3 protein. The sample lists about 400,000 distinct CDR3 sequences; more than 35% were seen once. Sequencing was performed on glioma tissue, nonneoplastic brain tissue, or PBMCs (not recorded which). The receptors shown here come from a human donor with low-grade glioma or glioblastoma, undergoing nonglioma brain surgery, or in good health (not recorded which).

Concerning this clonotype itself: An end of the junction does not agree with germline; a read error may underlie this. The V gene is TRBV12-3 or TRBV12-4, the J gene TRBJ2-3; TRBD1 matches at 9 bases. The CDR3 has 14 residues. CDR3 DNA sequence: TGTGCCAGCAGTTTAGGACAGGGGGGAGATACGCAGTGTTTT. The encoded protein is CASSLGQGGDTQCF.

The rearrangement joins TRBV29-1 to TRBJ2-7, with TRBD1 matching over 10 bases. Germline V gives CDR1 SQVTM, CDR2 ANQGSEA. The CDR3 has 14 residues. Trimming cost V 6 bases and J 7 bases; bases outside gene matches: 12. CDR3 bases: TGCAGCGTCCGGGACAGGGGTTTATTGGATGAGCAGTACTTC. Translated, it gives CSVRDRGLLDEQYF.

This clonotype was detected many times. The chain employs TRBV27 and TRBJ2-6; D remains ambiguous. CDR1 and CDR2 from the germline V gene are MNHEY and SMNVEV (reference sequence). The CDR3 loop spans 15 amino acids. Trimming removed 3 bases at V and 4 bases at J, with 10 bases between. The CDR3, as DNA: TGTGCCAGCAGTTTTAGTCGGTTCGGGGCCAACGTCCTGACTTTC. Translated: CASSFSRFGANVLTF.

The sample holds many counts of this clonotype. The chain uses TRBV6-1 and TRBJ2-4, with D possibly TRBD1 on 6 matching bases. The ends were cut back, 6 bases at V and 0 bases at J, with 9 bases in the middle. Germline V gene lookup returns CDR1 MNHNS and CDR2 SASEGT. The CDR3 has 14 amino acids. This CDR3 reads CASRGAPAKNIQYF. CDR3 bases: TGTGCCAGCAGGGGGGCACCAGCCAAAAACATTCAGTACTTC.

In this sample, this clonotype turned up once. The V call is TRBV20-1, the J call TRBJ1-2, with a weak D call TRBD1 (5 bases). Trimming pared 0 bases from V and 8 bases from J, leaving 13 bases between. The CDR3 length is 13 residues. The germline gives CDR1 DFQATT, CDR2 SNEGSKA (reference sequence). This CDR3 is CSARDFRVGGYTF. In DNA form, the CDR3 reads TGCAGTGCTAGAGATTTCAGGGTTGGGGGCTACACCTTC.

CDR3 sequence reads: CASSPGLAASSYEQYF. The CDR3 DNA is TGTGCCAGCAGCCCAGGACTAGCGGCGAGCTCCTACGAGCAGTACTTC. This chain joins TRBV11-1 and TRBJ2-7, with 10 bases matching TRBD2. CDR1 is SGHAT, CDR2 FQDESV, per germline (reference sequence). The CDR3 extends over 16 amino acids. The J segment lost 0 bases and the V segment lost 5 bases, leaving 7 bases of the junction unmatched.

This clonotype was seen more than once but under ten times. The chain recombines TRBV20-1 with TRBJ1-2; 7 bases line up with TRBD1. The germline V gene has CDR1 DFQATT and CDR2 SNEGSKA (reference sequence). The V gene end was trimmed by 5 bases and the J gene end by 4 bases; junction bases not matched to a gene: 13. The CDR3 extends over 15 amino acids. The CDR3 spells CSAGAGTASLYGYTF. The CDR3 nucleotides read TGCAGTGCTGGAGCAGGGACAGCTTCTCTCTATGGCTACACCTTC.

Remarks on this clonotype: A much larger clone is a single base away; this may be a read error. The rearrangement links TRBV25-1 to TRBJ1-2, with 9 bases aligning to TRBD1. Germline V gene lookup returns CDR1 MGHDK and CDR2 SYGVNS. The CDR3 has 14 amino acids. CDR3 coding DNA: TGTGCCAGCAGTGAGACAGGGGGGAACTTTGGCTACACCTTC. Translation: CASSETGGNFGYTF.

This clonotype has ten or more counts. The V gene is TRBV6-2 or TRBV6-3, the J gene TRBJ1-1; tentatively, D is TRBD1 (5 bases). This CDR3 region has 15 residues. The germline gives CDR1 MNHEY, CDR2 SVGEGT. Trimming left V 4 bases short and J 6 bases short, with 18 bases between. The CDR3 spells CASSSLRVGVAEAFF. CDR3 sequence (DNA): TGTGCCAGCAGTTCCCTCAGGGTGGGGGTGGCTGAAGCTTTCTTT.

This clonotype has just a few counts. This chain joins TRBV4-2 and TRBJ2-5; D might be TRBD1 or TRBD2, each matching 6 bases. This CDR3 region has 16 residues. Trimming removed 4 bases at V and 5 bases at J, with 20 bases between. Germline CDR1 and CDR2: LGHNA and YNFKEQ. The CDR3 region is CASSPARGGGQETQYF. The CDR3 DNA reads TGTGCCAGCAGCCCAGCCAGAGGAGGGGGGCAGGAGACCCAGTACTTC.

The chain couples TRBV7-9 to TRBJ1-5, with D perhaps matching TRBD1 (5 bases). Trimming left V 2 bases short and J 8 bases short, with 13 bases between. CDR3 length equals 14 residues. Germline V gives CDR1 SEHNR, CDR2 FQNEAQ (reference sequence). DNA of the CDR3: TGTGCCAGCAGCTTACAGGGCCCTCAAGAGCCCCAGCATTTT. It specifies CASSLQGPQEPQHF.

Worth noting for this clonotype: This may arise from a read error, as a much more abundant clone is one base away. This chain links TRBV6-5 with TRBJ2-1, with D maybe TRBD1 (5 bases). This CDR3 region has 14 residues. CDR1 and CDR2 (germline): MNHEY, SVGAGI. The CDR3 loop reads CASSYSFQGHEQLF. The DNA of the CDR3 is TGTGCCAGCAGTTACTCGTTCCAGGGCCATGAGCAGCTCTTC.

CDR3 sequence reads: CASSPLDRGSPLHF. The CDR3 bases are TGTGCCAGCTCACCTCTCGACAGGGGCTCACCCCTCCACTTT. The rearrangement uses TRBV18 and TRBJ1-6, with TRBD1 identical over 8 bases. Germline V gene lookup returns CDR1 KGHSH and CDR2 LQKENI. V lost 3 bases, J lost 10 bases, and 5 bases stayed unmatched. The CDR3 runs to 14 residues.

The CDR3 region has the DNA TGTGCCAGCAGCCGGTTCCACAGGGAATCCACCGGGGAGCTGTTTTTT. This translates into CASSRFHRESTGELFF. The chain links TRBV3-1 to TRBJ2-2, with a tentative D call TRBD1 (6 bases). CDR1 and CDR2 from the germline V gene are LGHDT and YNNKEL (reference sequence). The CDR3 has 16 residues. The V gene lost 4 bases and the J gene lost 4 bases, with 16 bases spanning the gap.

The genes are TRBV28 and TRBJ1-1; D perhaps matches TRBD1 (5 bases). This CDR3 contains 13 residues. V shed 10 bases and J shed 1 base, with 13 bases lying between them. Germline lookup yields CDR1 MDHEN and CDR2 SYDVKM. CDR3 bases: TGTGCCACCGCCACCACAGGGAACACTGAAGCTTTCTTT. It specifies CATATTGNTEAFF.

This clonotype appeared a few times. The chain employs TRBV24-1 and TRBJ1-5; the match to TRBD1 covers 7 bases. After removal of 4 bases from V and 2 bases from J, the junction contained 10 bases not matched to a gene. Germline V gene lookup returns CDR1 KGHDR and CDR2 SFDVKD. This CDR3 comprises 17 residues. The CDR3 spells CATSESGTVPGNQPQHF. CDR3 coding DNA: TGTGCCACCAGTGAGTCCGGGACAGTCCCAGGCAATCAGCCCCAGCATTTT.

Regarding this clonotype: Since a much larger clone is just one base distant, this may be a read error. CDR3 coding DNA: TGTGCCAGCAGTGATACAGGATCCTACGAGCAGTACTTC. Its translation is CASSDTGSYEQYF. The chain links TRBV6-5 to TRBJ2-7; TRBD1 is a possible D gene (5 bases). Germline V gives CDR1 MNHEY, CDR2 SVGAGI. Trimming removed 5 bases at V and 1 base at J, with 9 bases between. This CDR3 is built from 13 residues.

In its sample, this clonotype was seen once. Being one base from a much bigger clone, this may be a read error. The chain couples TRBV15 to TRBJ1-5; TRBD1 is a possible D gene (6 bases). CDR1 is LNHNV and CDR2 is YYDKDF in the germline V gene (reference sequence). The CDR3 totals 15 residues. The CDR3 DNA reads TGTGCCACCGGCAGAAAAGGACAGAACAATCAGCCCCAGCATTTT. It yields the protein CATGRKGQNNQPQHF.

This clonotype was counted once. The CDR3 DNA sequence: TGTGCCAGTGATGAGGGTCGCCGCTACACCTTC. It yields the protein CASDEGRRYTF. This rearrangement joins TRBV19 to TRBJ1-2; D gene ambiguous. Between the trimmed V and J ends, which lost 8 bases and 9 bases, there was a span of 13 bases. The CDR3 loop spans 11 amino acids. In germline, CDR1 is LNHDA, CDR2 SQIVND (reference sequence).

Turning to this clonotype: The CDR3 end shows no conserved phenylalanine or tryptophan, and so a read error is likely. This chain joins TRBV12-3 or TRBV12-4 and TRBJ2-3, with TRBD1 matching over 9 bases. There are 14 residues in the CDR3. The V gene end was trimmed by 5 bases and the J gene end by 5 bases; junction bases not matched to a gene: 5. The CDR3 region has the DNA TGTGCCAGCAGTATACAGGGGGCGGAAGATACGCAGTATTCT. This encodes CASSIQGAEDTQYS.

On this clonotype: A read error may be the cause here, since a much bigger clone is one base away. The chain employs TRBV27 and TRBJ1-2; no definite D call. CDR1 and CDR2 (germline): MNHEY, SMNVEV (reference sequence). This CDR3 contains 16 residues. CDR3 nucleotide sequence: TGTGCCAGCAGTTTAGGAAGGGCAGCGACTAACTATGGCCACACCTTC. The encoded protein is CASSLGRAATNYGHTF.

The chain has TRBV20-1 and TRBJ2-7; 8 nucleotides line up with TRBD1. This CDR3 spans 12 amino acids. V trimming: 7 bases; J trimming: 7 bases; junction bases outside the gene matches: 9. CDR1 DFQATT and CDR2 SNEGSKA come from the germline V gene (reference sequence). The CDR3 DNA is TGCAGTGTTAACCGACAGGGGCGTGAGCAGTACTTC. Amino acid sequence: CSVNRQGREQYF.

With respect to this clonotype: The junction does not match germline at one end; this may be a read error. The chain uses TRBV14 and TRBJ1-1; D gene uncertain. Germline V gene sequence: CDR1 SGHDN, CDR2 FVKESK. The CDR3 totals 13 residues. The CDR3 here is CAISLSLNTEAFF. CDR3 nucleotides: TGTGCCATCAGCCTTAGTTTGAACACTGAAGCTTTCTTT.

This clonotype came up many times. The CDR3 does not close with the conserved phenylalanine or tryptophan, likely indicating a read error. Because the CDR3's place on the DNA is in doubt, the DNA is left out and the CDR3 is given as listed by TCRdb. This chain links TRBV20-1 with TRBJ1-1; the table assigns TRBD1, which was not confirmed against the DNA. The CDR3 totals 8 residues, both ends included. Germline lookup yields CDR1 DFQATT and CDR2 SNEGSKA (reference sequence). CDR3: CSARRTKL.

There are many counts of this clonotype. The chain carries TRBV15 and TRBJ2-5, with D uncertain. V was trimmed by 0 bases and J by 5 bases, leaving 7 bases between them. Germline V CDR1 and CDR2: LNHNV, YYDKDF (reference sequence). The CDR3 has 13 amino acids. CDR3: CATSREHSETQYF. In DNA form, the CDR3 reads TGTGCCACCAGCAGAGAACACTCTGAGACCCAGTACTTC. Filled out from reference TRBV15 and TRBJ2-5, the complete variable domain reads DAMVIQNPRYQVTQFGKPVTLSCSQTLNHNVMYWYQQKSSQAPKLLFHYYDKDFNNEADTPDNFQSRRPNTSFCFLDIRSPGLGDTAMYLCATSREHSETQYFGPGTRLLVL.

As to this clonotype: A much larger clone sits a single nucleotide away, making a read error possible. The chain uses TRBV6-2 or TRBV6-3 and TRBJ1-2; D is possibly TRBD1 (6 bases). CDR1 is MNHEY, CDR2 SVGEGT, per germline. CDR3 length: 12 amino acids. V lost 5 bases and J lost 10, with 14 bases in between. The CDR3 protein is CASSPRGDVYTF. CDR3 sequence (DNA): TGTGCCAGCAGTCCCAGGGGAGACGTCTACACCTTC.

Remarks on this clonotype: One end of the junction does not line up with germline, which may come from a read error. The chain is built from TRBV4-2 and TRBJ2-3, with unresolved D. The germline CDR1 and CDR2 sequences are LGHNA and YNFKEQ. The length of the CDR3 is 16 residues. The CDR3: CASSQDSPSSTNTQYF. CDR3 nucleotide sequence: TGTGCCAGCAGCCAAGATTCACCGAGCAGCACAAATACGCAGTATTTT.

This clonotype showed up just a few times. The gene calls are TRBV19 and TRBJ2-7; 10 bases agree with TRBD1. The germline CDR1 and CDR2 sequences are LNHDA and SQIVND (reference sequence). With 3 bases clipped from V and 8 bases from J, the junction kept 13 bases outside the gene matches. The CDR3 has 16 residues. The CDR3 spells CASSIPGTGEILQQYF. CDR3 nucleotides: TGTGCCAGTAGTATCCCCGGGACAGGGGAGATTTTGCAGCAGTACTTC.